Below are 10 T cell receptor beta chains sequenced from a single sample in a study of blood T cell repertoires in COVID-19. Here immunoSEQ multiplex PCR was the method, and the copy in TCRdb shows in-frame clones only, minus some. The sample has around 450,000 clones, about nine tenths seen once. The specimen was PBMCs or T cells enriched from blood (not recorded which). These TCRs come from a young woman who had recovered from COVID-19.

This clone was seen a handful of times. Here the CDR3 DNA reads TGTGCCAGCTCATCCTCCCGGGGGGCTGAAGCTTTCTTT. Its protein product is CASSSSRGAEAFF. The chain recombines TRBV18 with TRBJ1-1, with D perhaps TRBD1 (5 bases). The CDR3 totals 13 residues. Trimming shortened V by 5 bases and J by 6 bases, and 13 bases separated the two germline ends. The germline CDR1 and CDR2 sequences are KGHSH and LQKENI.

This sequence joins TRBV5-1 and TRBJ1-1; the D gene is possibly TRBD1 (5 bases). V shed 4 bases and J shed 6 bases, with 16 bases lying between them. Per germline, CDR1 SGHRS and CDR2 YFSETQ. The CDR3 sequence is 14 residues long. The CDR3 sequence is CASSRPGGDSEAFF. CDR3 DNA: TGCGCCAGCAGCCGACCGGGGGGAGACTCTGAAGCTTTCTTT.

V and J are TRBV10-3 and TRBJ2-1; D might be TRBD1 (7 bases). Germline values: CDR1 ENHRY, CDR2 SYGVKD. Trimming left V 4 bases short and J 0 bases short, with 25 bases between. CDR3 length: 20 amino acids. The CDR3 reads CAISGPEKGAGLTSYNEQFF. The DNA of the CDR3 is TGTGCCATCAGTGGCCCAGAGAAGGGGGCGGGGCTTACCTCCTACAATGAGCAGTTCTTC.

This clone was seen a few times. The gene calls are TRBV5-1 and TRBJ2-5; 10 bases map to TRBD1. Germline CDR1 and CDR2: SGHRS and YFSETQ. V lost 4 bases, J lost 0 bases, and 3 bases stayed unmatched. This CDR3 contains 15 residues. CDR3 coding DNA: TGCGCCAGCAGCCAGGGACAGGGGTACCAAGAGACCCAGTACTTC. Its translation: CASSQGQGYQETQYF.

The chain recombines TRBV28 with TRBJ1-3; D is ambiguous. There are 11 residues in the CDR3. Trimming took off 8 bases at V and 4 bases at J, with 6 bases between the two ends. CDR1 and CDR2 from the germline V gene are MDHEN and SYDVKM. The CDR3 loop reads CASCSGNTIYF. DNA for the CDR3: TGTGCCAGCTGTAGCGGAAACACCATATATTTT.

J is TRBJ1-5 and V is TRBV30; perhaps TRBD1 as D (6 bases). Germline-derived CDR1 and CDR2 are GTSNPN and SVGIG (reference sequence). The germline V and J ends were trimmed by 2 bases and 2 bases, with 10 bases remaining between them. This CDR3 is built from 14 residues. CDR3 amino acids: CAWSKPGGNQPQHF. The DNA for the CDR3 is TGTGCCTGGAGTAAACCAGGGGGCAATCAGCCCCAGCATTTT.

The chain is built from TRBV7-9 and TRBJ1-2, with D possibly matching TRBD1 (5 bases). The CDR3 runs to 14 residues. The germline V and J ends were trimmed by 2 bases and 0 bases, with 7 bases remaining between them. Germline CDR1 and CDR2: SEHNR and FQNEAQ (reference sequence). The CDR3 DNA is TGTGCCAGCAGCTTACAGGGTTCTAACTATGGCTACACCTTC. This gives the protein CASSLQGSNYGYTF.

CDR3 nucleotide sequence: TGTGCCAGCAGCTCGAATCCGGGACAGGGCCAGCCCCAGCATTTT. Translating gives CASSSNPGQGQPQHF. V and J are TRBV7-2 and TRBJ1-5, with 9 bases matching TRBD1. The junction had 8 bases not matched to a gene; V was cut back by 4 bases and J by 7 bases. This CDR3 is 15 amino acids long. The germline gives CDR1 SGHTA, CDR2 FQGNSA.

This chain connects TRBV18 to TRBJ1-6, with D perhaps matching TRBD1 (6 bases). Germline V gene data show CDR1 as KGHSH and CDR2 as LQKENI. This CDR3 region has 13 residues. Trimming took off 5 bases at V and 10 bases at J, with 12 bases between the two ends. CDR3 in amino acids: CASSEGGASPLHF. The CDR3 bases are TGTGCCAGCTCAGAAGGGGGGGCCTCACCCCTCCACTTT.

The genes are TRBV9 and TRBJ1-2, with a tentative D call TRBD1 (6 bases). Germline values: CDR1 SGDLS, CDR2 YYNGEE. The CDR3 has 12 residues. V was pared by 5 bases and J by 8 bases, with 13 bases between. CDR3 amino acids: CASSRTASGYTF. CDR3 sequence (DNA): TGTGCCAGCAGTCGGACAGCCAGCGGCTACACCTTC.